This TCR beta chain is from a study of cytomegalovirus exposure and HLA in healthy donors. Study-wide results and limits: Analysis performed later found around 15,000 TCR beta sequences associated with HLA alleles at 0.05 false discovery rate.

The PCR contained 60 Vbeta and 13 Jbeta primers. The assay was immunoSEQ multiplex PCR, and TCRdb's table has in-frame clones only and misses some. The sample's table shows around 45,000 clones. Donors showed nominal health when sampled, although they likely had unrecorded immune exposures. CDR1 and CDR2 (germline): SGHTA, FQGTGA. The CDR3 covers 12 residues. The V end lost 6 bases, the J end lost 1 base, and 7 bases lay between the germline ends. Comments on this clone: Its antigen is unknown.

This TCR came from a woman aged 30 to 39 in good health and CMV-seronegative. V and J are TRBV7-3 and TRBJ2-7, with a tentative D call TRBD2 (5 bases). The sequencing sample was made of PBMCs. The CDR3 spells CASRWESYEQYF. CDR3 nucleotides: TGTGCCAGCAGATGGGAGTCCTACGAGCAGTACTTC. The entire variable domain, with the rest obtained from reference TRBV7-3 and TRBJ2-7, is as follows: GAGVSQTPSNKVTEKGKYVELRCDPISGHTALYWYRQSLGQGPEFLIYFQGTGAADDSGLPNDRFFAVRPEGSVSTLKIQRTERGDSAVYLCASRWESYEQYFGPGTRLTVT.